These T cell receptor beta chains were read from a single sample in a study of T cells in Graves' hyperthyroidism and ophthalmopathy. TCRdb re-called the multiplex PCR reads through MiXCR, storing one row per CDR3 protein. The sample lists under 650,000 distinct CDR3 sequences; around 15% were seen once. The source material was blood. The receptors stem from a woman aged 30 to 39 with Graves' hyperthyroidism. CDR3s include the opening cysteine and the closing phenylalanine or tryptophan. D genes are given only for firm matches. Rows give clone size only sometimes, using once, few, many, or a class for an expanded clone.

clone_size: many
j_call: TRBJ2-1
v_call: TRBV2
d_call: -
cdr3_nt: TGTGCCACCGGTAATAGCGACCACAATGAGCAGTTCTTC
cdr3_aa: CATGNSDHNEQFF

clone_size: -
j_call: TRBJ2-2
v_call: TRBV7-2
d_call: -
cdr3_nt: TGTGCCAGCAGCCAATGGACGGGACCCGGGGAGCTGTTTTTT
cdr3_aa: CASSQWTGPGELFF

clone_size: few
j_call: TRBJ2-1
v_call: TRBV27
d_call: TRBD2
cdr3_nt: TGTGCCAGCAGTTTATACTCCGGACTAGCGGGAGGGACTAGCTCCAATGAGCAGTTCTTC
cdr3_aa: CASSLYSGLAGGTSSNEQFF

clone_size: few
j_call: TRBJ1-1
v_call: TRBV27
d_call: -
cdr3_nt: TGTGCCAGCAGTTTAATGTATAGCGATAACACTGAAGCTTTCTTT
cdr3_aa: CASSLMYSDNTEAFF

clone_size: many
j_call: TRBJ1-4
v_call: TRBV18
d_call: -
cdr3_nt: TGTGCCAGCTCACCACCGACCTCTTATGAAAAACTGTTTTTT
cdr3_aa: CASSPPTSYEKLFF

clone_size: few
j_call: TRBJ1-3
v_call: TRBV30
d_call: -
cdr3_nt: TGTGCCATCTCGGGACCCAGAAACACCATATATTTT
cdr3_aa: CAISGPRNTIYF

clone_size: few
j_call: TRBJ2-3
v_call: TRBV9
d_call: -
cdr3_nt: TGTGCCAGCAGCGTGCGACAGGTTAAAGGAGATACGCAGTATTTT
cdr3_aa: CASSVRQVKGDTQYF

clone_size: few
j_call: TRBJ1-1
v_call: TRBV9
d_call: TRBD1
cdr3_nt: TGTGCCAGCAGCGGAACTAGACAGGGGAACACTGAAGCTTTCTTT
cdr3_aa: CASSGTRQGNTEAFF

clone_size: many
j_call: TRBJ2-3
v_call: TRBV29-1
d_call: TRBD1
cdr3_nt: TGCAGCGGACAGGGAACAGGGCTTAGCACAGATACGCAGTATTTT
cdr3_aa: CSGQGTGLSTDTQYF

clone_size: -
j_call: TRBJ2-2
v_call: TRBV7-3
d_call: -
cdr3_nt: TGTGCCAGCAGCTTAAGGGGGGGACAGACCGGGGAGCTGTTTTTT
cdr3_aa: CASSLRGGQTGELFF

clone_size: -
j_call: TRBJ1-6
v_call: TRBV27
d_call: -
cdr3_nt: TGTGCCAGCAGTTTCAGGCAGGGGCTGGGTTCACCCCTCCACTTT
cdr3_aa: CASSFRQGLGSPLHF

clone_size: -
j_call: TRBJ1-1
v_call: TRBV29-1
d_call: -
cdr3_nt: TGCAGCGTTGATGGTAGGGAATTACTCACCATGAACACTGAAGCTTTCTTT
cdr3_aa: CSVDGRELLTMNTEAFF

clone_size: -
j_call: TRBJ1-1
v_call: TRBV7-8
d_call: -
cdr3_nt: TGTGCCAGCGGGGTTTTCAACACTGAAGCTTTCTTT
cdr3_aa: CASGVFNTEAFF

clone_size: -
j_call: TRBJ1-1
v_call: TRBV2
d_call: -
cdr3_nt: TGTGCCAGTACTTCTGGGACGGTGAACACTGAAGCTTTCTTT
cdr3_aa: CASTSGTVNTEAFF

clone_size: -
j_call: TRBJ2-7
v_call: TRBV20-1
d_call: TRBD2
cdr3_nt: TGCAGTGCTAAGCGGGAGAACCACCACGAGCAGTACTTC
cdr3_aa: CSAKRENHHEQYF

clone_size: -
j_call: TRBJ2-7
v_call: TRBV20-1
d_call: TRBD2
cdr3_nt: TGCAGTGCTAGAGATCCGGGCGGGAGGATTGGCGAGCAGTACTTC
cdr3_aa: CSARDPGGRIGEQYF

clone_size: -
j_call: TRBJ1-2
v_call: TRBV28
d_call: TRBD1
cdr3_nt: TGTGCCAGCAGGACGACAGGGACAAAACGTAAACACTATGGCTACACCTTC
cdr3_aa: CASRTTGTKRKHYGYTF

clone_size: -
j_call: TRBJ2-1
v_call: TRBV29-1
d_call: -
cdr3_nt: TGCGGCGTTGCCGGGACGGCCGGGGATAATGAGCAGTTCTTC
cdr3_aa: CGVAGTAGDNEQFF

clone_size: few
j_call: TRBJ2-4
v_call: TRBV7-2
d_call: TRBD2
cdr3_nt: TGTGCCAGCAGCTTGAATGGGGGGGAAAACATTCAGTACTTC
cdr3_aa: CASSLNGGENIQYF

clone_size: -
j_call: TRBJ1-1
v_call: TRBV12-3/TRBV12-4
d_call: -
cdr3_nt: TGTGCCAGCAGTTTTTATCAGTACATGAACACTGAAGCTTTCTTT
cdr3_aa: CASSFYQYMNTEAFF

clone_size: -
j_call: TRBJ1-2
v_call: TRBV12-3/TRBV12-4
d_call: -
cdr3_nt: TGTGCCAGCAGTTCCCTGATCGCAGGGAACTATGGCTACACCTTC
cdr3_aa: CASSSLIAGNYGYTF

clone_size: -
j_call: TRBJ2-3
v_call: TRBV13
d_call: TRBD2
cdr3_nt: TGTGCCAGCAGTTTTTACCCGGGAGGGAACACAGATACGCAGTATTTT
cdr3_aa: CASSFYPGGNTDTQYF

clone_size: many
j_call: TRBJ2-2
v_call: TRBV20-1
d_call: -
cdr3_nt: TGCAGTGCTAGACCCCCAGGTGCCTCCACCGGGGAGCTGTTTTTT
cdr3_aa: CSARPPGASTGELFF

clone_size: many
j_call: TRBJ1-3
v_call: TRBV6-1
d_call: -
cdr3_nt: TGTGCCAGCACCAGAGACGCAAGCTCTGGAAACACCATATATTTT
cdr3_aa: CASTRDASSGNTIYF

clone_size: many
j_call: TRBJ2-5
v_call: TRBV2
d_call: -
cdr3_nt: TGTGCCAGCAGTGCCACTAATTACCAAGAGACCCAGTACTTC
cdr3_aa: CASSATNYQETQYF

clone_size: few
j_call: TRBJ2-2
v_call: TRBV28
d_call: -
cdr3_nt: TGTGCCAGCAGTCCAGGGACCATTGACACCGGGGAGCTGTTTTTT
cdr3_aa: CASSPGTIDTGELFF

clone_size: many
j_call: TRBJ2-7
v_call: TRBV5-1
d_call: TRBD1
cdr3_nt: TGCGCCAGCGCGCCGGGACAGGGGGCCTCCCACGAGCAGTACTTC
cdr3_aa: CASAPGQGASHEQYF

clone_size: -
j_call: TRBJ2-2
v_call: TRBV30
d_call: TRBD2
cdr3_nt: TGTGCCTGGAGTTACGGCGGGAGGAACGGGGAGCTGTTTTTT
cdr3_aa: CAWSYGGRNGELFF

clone_size: few
j_call: TRBJ1-4
v_call: TRBV20-1
d_call: -
cdr3_nt: TGCAGTGCTCCTGGTGGAGCAACTAATGAAAAACTGTTTTTT
cdr3_aa: CSAPGGATNEKLFF

clone_size: -
j_call: TRBJ1-6
v_call: TRBV30
d_call: -
cdr3_nt: TGTGCCTGGAGTATGGGGGACTCACCCCTCCACTTT
cdr3_aa: CAWSMGDSPLHF

clone_size: many
j_call: TRBJ2-7
v_call: TRBV12-3/TRBV12-4
d_call: TRBD2
cdr3_nt: TGTGCCAGCAGTTTACTTGGACTAGCCGGTTACGAGCAGTACTTC
cdr3_aa: CASSLLGLAGYEQYF

clone_size: many
j_call: TRBJ1-1
v_call: TRBV28
d_call: -
cdr3_nt: TGTGCCAGCTATAGGAGGGGGGACACTGAAGCTTTCTTT
cdr3_aa: CASYRRGDTEAFF

clone_size: many
j_call: TRBJ2-7
v_call: TRBV11-2
d_call: -
cdr3_nt: TGTGCCAGGGGGGGAGGTGGGGATGGCGAGCAGTACTTC
cdr3_aa: CARGGGGDGEQYF

clone_size: many
j_call: TRBJ2-1
v_call: TRBV2
d_call: -
cdr3_nt: TGTGCCAGCAGTGGGACTGCCGTAATCAATGAGCAGTTCTTC
cdr3_aa: CASSGTAVINEQFF

clone_size: few
j_call: TRBJ2-6
v_call: TRBV30
d_call: -
cdr3_nt: TGTGCCTGGAGTGTCCAGGCTGGGGCCAACGTCCTGACTTTC
cdr3_aa: CAWSVQAGANVLTF

clone_size: many
j_call: TRBJ1-1
v_call: TRBV30
d_call: -
cdr3_nt: TGTGCCTGGAGTCGCCGCACTGAAGCTTTCTTT
cdr3_aa: CAWSRRTEAFF

clone_size: many
j_call: TRBJ2-7
v_call: TRBV12-3/TRBV12-4
d_call: TRBD2
cdr3_nt: TGTGCCAGCAGCCGACTAGCGGGAGGAACCTACGAGCAGTACTTC
cdr3_aa: CASSRLAGGTYEQYF

clone_size: -
j_call: TRBJ2-1
v_call: TRBV7-3
d_call: -
cdr3_nt: TGTGCCAGCAGCTTAAGTCTAGAGGGGAAGGCGCAGTTCTTC
cdr3_aa: CASSLSLEGKAQFF

clone_size: many
j_call: TRBJ1-2
v_call: TRBV18
d_call: -
cdr3_nt: TGTGCCAGCTCCAACGCTGCAGCACGGAACTATGGCTACACCTTC
cdr3_aa: CASSNAAARNYGYTF

clone_size: many
j_call: TRBJ1-6
v_call: TRBV7-3
d_call: -
cdr3_nt: TGTGCCAGCAGCTTAACCGGCAGGGGATCACCCCTCCACTTT
cdr3_aa: CASSLTGRGSPLHF

clone_size: many
j_call: TRBJ2-5
v_call: TRBV28
d_call: -
cdr3_nt: TGTGCCAGCAGATCGGACGGAGAGACCCAGTACTTC
cdr3_aa: CASRSDGETQYF

clone_size: -
j_call: TRBJ1-5
v_call: TRBV4-1
d_call: -
cdr3_nt: TGCGCCAGCAGCCAGGAACCTCAGGGTAACGGCAATCAGCCCCAGCATTTT
cdr3_aa: CASSQEPQGNGNQPQHF

clone_size: -
j_call: TRBJ2-3
v_call: TRBV20-1
d_call: -
cdr3_nt: TGCAGTGCTAGAGATATGAGCACAGATACGCAGTATTTT
cdr3_aa: CSARDMSTDTQYF

clone_size: -
j_call: TRBJ1-1
v_call: TRBV20-1
d_call: -
cdr3_nt: TGCAGTGCTAGAGAGCCGCGGGTGAACACTGAAGCTTTCTTT
cdr3_aa: CSAREPRVNTEAFF

clone_size: -
j_call: TRBJ2-7
v_call: TRBV19
d_call: -
cdr3_nt: TGTGCCAGTAGTAAGACTGGTTCCTACGAGCAGTACTTC
cdr3_aa: CASSKTGSYEQYF

clone_size: few
j_call: TRBJ2-5
v_call: TRBV19
d_call: -
cdr3_nt: TGTGCCAGTAGTATCTACACAGGCTCAAGCGAGACCCAGTACTTC
cdr3_aa: CASSIYTGSSETQYF

clone_size: -
j_call: TRBJ2-6
v_call: TRBV9
d_call: TRBD1
cdr3_nt: TGTGCCAGCAGCATTACAGGGGGGAGCTCTGGGGCCAACGTCCTGACTTTC
cdr3_aa: CASSITGGSSGANVLTF

clone_size: many
j_call: TRBJ2-7
v_call: TRBV2
d_call: -
cdr3_nt: TGTGCCAGCTTAGTATCCTACGAGCAGTACTTC
cdr3_aa: CASLVSYEQYF

clone_size: -
j_call: TRBJ1-4
v_call: TRBV4-3
d_call: -
cdr3_nt: TGCGCCAGCAGCCAAGATCCTCGCCTGACAAATGAAAAACTGTTTTTT
cdr3_aa: CASSQDPRLTNEKLFF

clone_size: many
j_call: TRBJ2-3
v_call: TRBV12-3/TRBV12-4
d_call: TRBD1
cdr3_nt: TGTGCCAGCAGTTTGTCAGGGGGAGGCACAGATACGCAGTATTTT
cdr3_aa: CASSLSGGGTDTQYF

clone_size: many
j_call: TRBJ2-1
v_call: TRBV6-2/TRBV6-3
d_call: TRBD2
cdr3_nt: TGTGCCAGCAGTTACTGGCCCGGGACTAGCGACAATGAGCAGTTCTTC
cdr3_aa: CASSYWPGTSDNEQFF